Sequencing of this TCR beta chain was carried out in a study of blood T cell repertoires in COVID-19. Study information: Both acute and convalescent COVID-19 samples were obtained from the United States, Italy and Spain.

Study processing details: Estimation of nucleated cell counts was performed using reference gene primer amplification. The assay was immunoSEQ multiplex PCR, and TCRdb's table has in-frame clones only and misses some. V, J and clone size are taken as reported in that table, and D and trimming were inferred from the DNA itself. The sample yields hundreds of thousands of clones, 85% to 90% seen once. V shed 5 bases, J shed 3 bases, and the junction held 2 bases outside the gene matches. CDR3 length: 13 residues. CDR1 is GTSNPN and CDR2 is SVGIG in the germline V gene (reference sequence). This sequence was found in a woman aged 50 to 60 with COVID-19, enrolled during active disease. The source material was peripheral blood. The chain uses TRBV30 and TRBJ1-3; 9 nucleotides line up with TRBD1. The CDR3 here is CAWGQGHGNTIYF. DNA of the CDR3: TGTGCCTGGGGACAGGGGCATGGAAACACCATATATTTT.